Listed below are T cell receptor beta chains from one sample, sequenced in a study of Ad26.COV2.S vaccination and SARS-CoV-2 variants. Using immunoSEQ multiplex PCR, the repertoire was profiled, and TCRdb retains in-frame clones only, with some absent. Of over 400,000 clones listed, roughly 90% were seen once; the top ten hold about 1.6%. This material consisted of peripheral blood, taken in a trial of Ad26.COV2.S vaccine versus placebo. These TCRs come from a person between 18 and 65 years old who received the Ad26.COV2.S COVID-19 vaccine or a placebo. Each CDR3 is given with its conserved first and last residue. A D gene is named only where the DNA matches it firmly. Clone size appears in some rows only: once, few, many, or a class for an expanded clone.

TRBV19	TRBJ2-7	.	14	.	CASNSGQPHYEQYF	TGTGCCAGTAATTCGGGACAACCTCACTACGAGCAGTACTTC
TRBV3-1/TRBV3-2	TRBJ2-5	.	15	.	CASSQRTGGGETQYF	TGTGCCAGCAGCCAGCGGACAGGAGGAGGGGAGACCCAGTACTTC
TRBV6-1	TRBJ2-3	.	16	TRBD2	CASSEGWRGEGDTQYF	TGTGCCAGCAGTGAAGGTTGGCGGGGGGAAGGAGATACGCAGTATTTT
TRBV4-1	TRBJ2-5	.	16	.	CASSQVSKDFQETQYF	TGCGCCAGCAGCCAAGTCTCAAAGGACTTTCAAGAGACCCAGTACTTC
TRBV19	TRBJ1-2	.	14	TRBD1	CASSMTGGNYGYTF	TGTGCCAGTAGTATGACAGGGGGTAACTATGGCTACACCTTC
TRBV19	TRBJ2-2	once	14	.	CASRTGANTGELFF	TGTGCCAGTAGAACGGGGGCAAACACCGGGGAGCTGTTTTTT
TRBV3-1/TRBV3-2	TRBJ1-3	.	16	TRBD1	CASSQDLGQVVSTIYF	TGTGCCAGCAGCCAAGATCTCGGACAGGTAGTCAGCACCATATATTTT
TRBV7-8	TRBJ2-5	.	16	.	CASSLTRWVGEETQYF	TGTGCCAGCAGCTTAACCCGCTGGGTTGGCGAAGAGACCCAGTACTTC
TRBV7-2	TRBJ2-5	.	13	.	CASSPEARETQYF	TGTGCCAGCAGCCCTGAGGCAAGGGAGACCCAGTACTTC
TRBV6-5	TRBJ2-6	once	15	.	CASTEGPPGANVLTF	TGTGCCAGCACCGAGGGTCCCCCTGGGGCCAACGTCCTGACTTTC
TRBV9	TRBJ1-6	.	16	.	CASSVETWGLNSPLHF	TGTGCCAGCAGCGTAGAAACATGGGGCCTAAATTCACCCCTCCACTTT
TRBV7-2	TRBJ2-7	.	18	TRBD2	CASSLPGTSGGRAYEQYF	TGTGCCAGCAGCTTACCAGGGACTAGCGGGGGGCGAGCCTACGAGCAGTACTTC
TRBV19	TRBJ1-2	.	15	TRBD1	CASSSKKTGGYGYTF	TGTGCCAGTAGTAGCAAAAAAACAGGGGGCTATGGCTACACCTTC
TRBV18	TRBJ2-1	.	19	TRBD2	CASSPPAPLAGGLRWGQFF	TGTGCCAGCTCACCACCAGCCCCCCTAGCGGGGGGGCTCAGGTGGGGGCAGTTCTTC
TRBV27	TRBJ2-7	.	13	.	CASSLYGKHEQYF	TGTGCCAGCAGTTTATACGGGAAGCACGAGCAGTACTTC
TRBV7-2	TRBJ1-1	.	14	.	CASSSDRKGGEAFF	TGTGCCAGCAGCTCTGACAGGAAAGGGGGTGAAGCTTTCTTT
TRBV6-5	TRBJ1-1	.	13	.	CASRQEANTEAFF	TGTGCCAGCAGACAGGAAGCGAACACTGAAGCTTTCTTT
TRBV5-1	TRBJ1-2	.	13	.	CASSLAGEAGYTF	TGCGCCAGCAGCTTGGCAGGGGAGGCTGGCTACACCTTC
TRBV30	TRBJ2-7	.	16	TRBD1	CAWSVGSGTGLDEQYF	TGTGCCTGGAGTGTAGGTTCCGGGACAGGGCTAGACGAGCAGTACTTC
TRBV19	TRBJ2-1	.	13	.	CASSIKFWNEQFF	TGTGCCAGTAGTATAAAGTTCTGGAATGAGCAGTTCTTC
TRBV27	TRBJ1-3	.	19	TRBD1	CASSSVRPGQGTSGNTIYF	TGTGCCAGCAGTTCGGTACGACCCGGACAGGGTACCTCTGGAAACACCATATATTTT
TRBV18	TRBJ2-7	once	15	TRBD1	CASSPRDRRAYEQYF	TGTGCCAGCTCACCAAGGGACAGGCGGGCCTACGAGCAGTACTTC
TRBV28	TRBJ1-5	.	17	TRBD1	CASSFPRRQGPNQPQHF	TGTGCCAGCAGTTTCCCCCGGCGACAGGGACCCAATCAGCCCCAGCATTTT
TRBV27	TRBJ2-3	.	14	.	CASSRRGAEDTQYF	TGTGCCAGCAGCCGCCGGGGGGCCGAGGATACGCAGTATTTT
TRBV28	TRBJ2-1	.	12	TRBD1	CASSPTGDEQFF	TGTGCCAGCAGTCCGACAGGGGATGAGCAGTTCTTC
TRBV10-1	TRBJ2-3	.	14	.	CASSEVGGPDTQYF	TGCGCCAGCAGTGAAGTTGGAGGGCCAGATACGCAGTATTTT
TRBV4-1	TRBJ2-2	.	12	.	CASSQDTGELFF	TGCGCCAGCAGCCAAGACACCGGGGAGCTGTTTTTT
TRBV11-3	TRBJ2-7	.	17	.	CASSLESQRSQAYEQYF	TGTGCCAGCAGCTTAGAGTCCCAGAGAAGCCAAGCCTACGAGCAGTACTTC
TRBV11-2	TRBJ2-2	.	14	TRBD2	CASTRLARTGELFF	TGTGCCAGCACCCGACTAGCACGCACCGGGGAGCTGTTTTTT
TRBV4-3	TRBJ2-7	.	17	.	CASSQDRWGAGGYEQYF	TGCGCCAGCAGCCAAGATCGTTGGGGGGCAGGAGGCTACGAGCAGTACTTC
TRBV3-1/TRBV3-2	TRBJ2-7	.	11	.	CASSLAWEQYF	TGTGCCAGCAGCCTCGCCTGGGAGCAGTACTTC
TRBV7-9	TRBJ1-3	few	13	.	CASSPDSGNTIYF	TGTGCCAGCAGCCCGGACTCTGGAAACACCATATATTTT
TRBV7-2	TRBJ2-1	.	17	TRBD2	CASSLAWRGGSYNEQFF	TGTGCCAGCAGCTTAGCTTGGCGGGGGGGCTCCTACAATGAGCAGTTCTTC
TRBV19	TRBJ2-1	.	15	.	CASSSSGYSYNEQFF	TGTGCCAGTAGTAGCAGCGGATACTCCTACAATGAGCAGTTCTTC
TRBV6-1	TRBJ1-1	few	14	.	CASGGRPENTEAFF	TGTGCCAGCGGTGGAAGACCAGAAAACACTGAAGCTTTCTTT
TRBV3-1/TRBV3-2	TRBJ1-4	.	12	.	CASSQYNEKLFF	TGTGCCAGCAGCCAGTATAATGAAAAACTGTTTTTT
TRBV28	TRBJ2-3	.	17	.	CASSFPTFGISTDTQYF	TGTGCCAGCAGTTTCCCTACATTTGGGATATCTACAGATACGCAGTATTTT
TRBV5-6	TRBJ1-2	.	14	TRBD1	CASRPRGRTYGYTF	TGTGCCAGCAGACCCAGGGGGCGGACCTATGGCTACACCTTC
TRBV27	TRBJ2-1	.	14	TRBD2	CAKLAGLSYNEQFF	TGTGCTAAACTAGCGGGCCTCTCCTACAATGAGCAGTTCTTC
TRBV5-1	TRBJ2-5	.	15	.	CASSLSSGLLETQYF	TGCGCCAGCAGCTTGAGCTCCGGGTTGTTAGAGACCCAGTACTTC
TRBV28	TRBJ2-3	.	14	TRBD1	CASSWDRVTDTQYF	TGTGCCAGCAGTTGGGACAGGGTCACAGATACGCAGTATTTT
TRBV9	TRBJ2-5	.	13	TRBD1	CASSSDRGETQYF	TGTGCCAGCAGCTCTGACAGGGGAGAGACCCAGTACTTC
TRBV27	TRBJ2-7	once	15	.	CASSRRGGTLWEQYF	TGTGCCAGCAGCCGTAGAGGGGGTACCTTATGGGAGCAGTACTTC
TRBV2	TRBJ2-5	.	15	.	CASSRTFPTRETQYF	TGTGCCAGCAGTCGGACATTCCCAACGCGGGAGACCCAGTACTTC
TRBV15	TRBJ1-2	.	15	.	CATSRDWRGVYGYTF	TGTGCCACCAGCAGAGATTGGAGGGGCGTCTATGGCTACACCTTC
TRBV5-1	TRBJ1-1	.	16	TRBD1	CASSLSTGPLGTEAFF	TGCGCCAGCAGCTTGTCGACAGGGCCTCTCGGCACTGAAGCTTTCTTT
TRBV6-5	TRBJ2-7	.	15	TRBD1	CASSQQRTGRYEQYF	TGTGCCAGCAGTCAACAACGGACAGGACGCTACGAGCAGTACTTC
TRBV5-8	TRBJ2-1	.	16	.	CASSPLGEDYYNEQFF	TGTGCCAGCAGCCCCCTTGGGGAAGACTACTACAATGAGCAGTTCTTC
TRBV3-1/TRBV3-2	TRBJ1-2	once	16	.	CASSQEGSDPNYGYTF	TGTGCCAGCAGCCAAGAGGGGAGTGACCCCAACTATGGCTACACCTTC
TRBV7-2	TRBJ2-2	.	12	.	CASSLVVGELFF	TGTGCCAGCAGCTTAGTGGTCGGGGAGCTGTTTTTT
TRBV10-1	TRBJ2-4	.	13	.	CASSAPGQNIQYF	TGCGCCAGCAGTGCTCCGGGACAAAACATTCAGTACTTC
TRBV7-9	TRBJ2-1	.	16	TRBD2	CASSFPYAGAYNEQFF	TGTGCCAGCAGCTTCCCATACGCGGGAGCCTACAATGAGCAGTTCTTC
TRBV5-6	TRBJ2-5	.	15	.	CASYLQGGVQETQYF	TGTGCCAGCTACCTCCAAGGAGGGGTCCAAGAGACCCAGTACTTC
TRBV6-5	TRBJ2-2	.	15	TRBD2	CASSRLAGDTGELFF	TGTGCCAGCAGTCGACTAGCGGGGGACACCGGGGAGCTGTTTTTT
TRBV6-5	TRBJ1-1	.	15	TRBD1	CASSQYRGVNTEAFF	TGTGCCAGCAGCCAGTACAGGGGGGTGAACACTGAAGCTTTCTTT